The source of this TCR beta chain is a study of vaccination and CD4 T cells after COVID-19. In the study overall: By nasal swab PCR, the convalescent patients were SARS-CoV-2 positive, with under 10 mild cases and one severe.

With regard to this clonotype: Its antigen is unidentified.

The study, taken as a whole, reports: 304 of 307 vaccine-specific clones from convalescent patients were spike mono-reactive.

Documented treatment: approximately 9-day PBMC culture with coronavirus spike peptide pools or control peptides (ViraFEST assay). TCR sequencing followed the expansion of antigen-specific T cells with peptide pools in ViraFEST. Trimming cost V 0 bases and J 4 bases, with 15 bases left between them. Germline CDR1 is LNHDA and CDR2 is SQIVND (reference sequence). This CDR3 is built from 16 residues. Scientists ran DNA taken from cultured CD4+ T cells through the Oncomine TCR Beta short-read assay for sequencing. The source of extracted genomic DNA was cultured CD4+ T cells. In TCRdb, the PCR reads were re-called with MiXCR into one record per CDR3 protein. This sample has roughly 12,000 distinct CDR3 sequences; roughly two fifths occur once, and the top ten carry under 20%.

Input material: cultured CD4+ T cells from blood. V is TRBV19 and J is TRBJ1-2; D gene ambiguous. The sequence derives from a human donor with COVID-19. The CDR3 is CASSIDGRRTAYGYTF. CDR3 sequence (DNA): TGTGCCAGTAGTATAGATGGAAGAAGGACGGCCTATGGCTACACCTTC.